One TCR beta chain is described in this entry. A much bigger clone sits one base away, suggesting this may be a read error. According to the study, TCR beta libraries were built with iRepertoire HTBI primers and CDR3-region Arm-PCR. TCRdb redid the calling of the multiplex PCR reads with MiXCR, one entry per CDR3 protein. The data contain around 480,000 distinct CDR3 sequences, about 16% of them singletons. This sample was included in a study of regulatory T cells in long-lasting Graves disease. Time point given: newly diagnosed GD, antithyroid drugs for less than 3 months. After RNA was extracted from PBMCs, the TCR library was made from it. V was pared by 6 bases and J by 4 bases, with 5 bases of the junction left unmatched. This CDR3 is 13 amino acids long. The data were also submitted as part of a second study, on T cells in Graves' hyperthyroidism and ophthalmopathy.

The sequence came from a woman aged 35-65 years with Graves disease. This material consisted of peripheral blood mononuclear cells (PBMCs), taken at new diagnosis, from a patient treated with antithyroid drugs. This chain links TRBV12-3 or TRBV12-4 with TRBJ1-2, with TRBD1 matching over 7 bases. The CDR3 sequence is CASSGQDAYGYTF. CDR3 sequence (DNA): TGTGCCAGCAGCGGACAGGACGCCTATGGCTACACCTTC.